Listed below are T cell receptor beta chains from one sample, sequenced in a study of blood T cell repertoires in COVID-19. Assay: immunoSEQ multiplex PCR; the TCRdb copy retains only in-frame clones and omits some. Of around 400,000 clones listed, over 75% are singletons. The sample comprised peripheral blood. The receptors were gathered from a woman aged 55-75 years with COVID-19, enrolled during active disease. CDR3s include the opening cysteine and the closing phenylalanine or tryptophan. The order of the fields is CDR3 protein, CDR3 DNA, D gene, CDR3 length, clone size, J gene, V gene. D genes are given only for firm matches. A clone size is listed for some rows: how often the clone was seen (once, few, many), or a class if it is expanded.

CDR3 protein: CASRPHTGVDGYTF; CDR3 DNA: TGTGCCAGCAGACCCCACACAGGGGTCGACGGCTACACCTTC; D gene: TRBD1; CDR3 length: 14; clone size: NA; J gene: TRBJ1-2; V gene: TRBV6-5
CDR3 protein: CASSIRGAGNTEAFF; CDR3 DNA: TGTGCCAGTAGTATCCGGGGGGCAGGGAACACTGAAGCTTTCTTT; D gene: NA; CDR3 length: 15; clone size: NA; J gene: TRBJ1-1; V gene: TRBV19
CDR3 protein: CASSREGSGGYTF; CDR3 DNA: TGTGCCAGCTCGCGCGAGGGATCTGGGGGCTACACCTTC; D gene: NA; CDR3 length: 13; clone size: NA; J gene: TRBJ1-2; V gene: TRBV7-2
CDR3 protein: CASSFHRGQTEAFF; CDR3 DNA: TGTGCCAGCAGCTTCCACAGGGGGCAGACTGAAGCTTTCTTT; D gene: TRBD1; CDR3 length: 14; clone size: NA; J gene: TRBJ1-1; V gene: TRBV7-2
CDR3 protein: CASSPRQGSYEQYF; CDR3 DNA: TGTGCCAGTAGTCCACGACAGGGATCCTACGAGCAGTACTTC; D gene: TRBD1; CDR3 length: 14; clone size: NA; J gene: TRBJ2-7; V gene: TRBV19
CDR3 protein: CASSQLHRDTEAFF; CDR3 DNA: TGTGCCAGCAGCCAGTTACATCGGGACACTGAAGCTTTCTTT; D gene: NA; CDR3 length: 14; clone size: NA; J gene: TRBJ1-1; V gene: TRBV3-1/TRBV3-2
CDR3 protein: CASRDRAGYTF; CDR3 DNA: TGTGCCAGCCGTGACAGGGCGGGCTACACCTTC; D gene: TRBD1; CDR3 length: 11; clone size: NA; J gene: TRBJ1-2; V gene: TRBV6-1
CDR3 protein: CSASQMHYVSPLHF; CDR3 DNA: TGCAGTGCTAGTCAAATGCACTATGTCTCACCCCTCCACTTT; D gene: NA; CDR3 length: 14; clone size: NA; J gene: TRBJ1-6; V gene: TRBV20-1
CDR3 protein: CASSLEPGKASYEQYF; CDR3 DNA: TGCGCCAGCAGCTTGGAACCAGGGAAGGCCAGCTACGAGCAGTACTTC; D gene: NA; CDR3 length: 16; clone size: NA; J gene: TRBJ2-7; V gene: TRBV5-1
CDR3 protein: CASSLNSGGTDTQYF; CDR3 DNA: TGTGCCAGCAGCTTAAATAGCGGGGGCACAGATACGCAGTATTTT; D gene: TRBD2; CDR3 length: 15; clone size: NA; J gene: TRBJ2-3; V gene: TRBV7-3
CDR3 protein: CASSFGGPNTEAFF; CDR3 DNA: TGCGCCAGCAGCTTTGGGGGCCCGAACACTGAAGCTTTCTTT; D gene: NA; CDR3 length: 14; clone size: NA; J gene: TRBJ1-1; V gene: TRBV5-1
CDR3 protein: CASRPAGQGNQPQHF; CDR3 DNA: TGTGCCAGCAGACCGGCGGGACAGGGAAATCAGCCCCAGCATTTT; D gene: TRBD1; CDR3 length: 15; clone size: NA; J gene: TRBJ1-5; V gene: TRBV6-5
CDR3 protein: CAISERGQGFVRAFF; CDR3 DNA: TGTGCCATCAGTGAGAGGGGACAGGGGTTTGTGAGAGCTTTCTTT; D gene: TRBD1; CDR3 length: 15; clone size: NA; J gene: TRBJ1-1; V gene: TRBV10-3
CDR3 protein: CASSYSTPRTGGEAFF; CDR3 DNA: TGTGCCAGCAGTTACTCGACTCCTAGGACAGGGGGAGAAGCTTTCTTT; D gene: TRBD1; CDR3 length: 16; clone size: NA; J gene: TRBJ1-1; V gene: TRBV6-5
CDR3 protein: CASSPRQGSYEQYF; CDR3 DNA: TGTGCCAGCAGCCCCCGACAGGGGAGCTACGAGCAGTACTTC; D gene: TRBD1; CDR3 length: 14; clone size: NA; J gene: TRBJ2-7; V gene: TRBV7-2
CDR3 protein: CASSLQGSSYNSPLHF; CDR3 DNA: TGTGCCAGCAGCTTACAGGGATCCTCCTATAATTCACCCCTCCACTTT; D gene: NA; CDR3 length: 16; clone size: few; J gene: TRBJ1-6; V gene: TRBV7-9
CDR3 protein: CASSQSGGTEAFF; CDR3 DNA: TGTGCCAGCAGTCAATCGGGAGGAACTGAAGCTTTCTTT; D gene: NA; CDR3 length: 13; clone size: NA; J gene: TRBJ1-1; V gene: TRBV6-6
CDR3 protein: CASSYPQGTGGYTF; CDR3 DNA: TGTGCCAGCAGTTACCCCCAGGGGACAGGGGGCTACACCTTC; D gene: TRBD1; CDR3 length: 14; clone size: NA; J gene: TRBJ1-2; V gene: TRBV6-2/TRBV6-3
CDR3 protein: CASRTRNMNTEAFF; CDR3 DNA: TGTGCCAGCAGGACCAGGAACATGAACACTGAAGCTTTCTTT; D gene: NA; CDR3 length: 14; clone size: NA; J gene: TRBJ1-1; V gene: TRBV6-5
CDR3 protein: CASSQAGRQGYNEQFF; CDR3 DNA: TGTGCCAGCAGCCAAGCTGGGAGACAGGGGTACAATGAGCAGTTCTTC; D gene: TRBD1; CDR3 length: 16; clone size: few; J gene: TRBJ2-1; V gene: TRBV3-1/TRBV3-2
CDR3 protein: CASSPTGVGSYEQYF; CDR3 DNA: TGTGCCAGCAGCCCGACAGGGGTTGGGTCCTACGAGCAGTACTTC; D gene: TRBD1; CDR3 length: 15; clone size: NA; J gene: TRBJ2-7; V gene: TRBV5-4
CDR3 protein: CASGNRDSPLHF; CDR3 DNA: TGTGCCAGCGGGAACAGGGATTCACCCCTCCACTTT; D gene: NA; CDR3 length: 12; clone size: NA; J gene: TRBJ1-6; V gene: TRBV27
CDR3 protein: CASSLSRRGTGGYTF; CDR3 DNA: TGTGCCAGCAGTTTATCTCGTCGGGGTACGGGTGGCTACACCTTC; D gene: NA; CDR3 length: 15; clone size: NA; J gene: TRBJ1-2; V gene: TRBV27
CDR3 protein: CASSHPGQGIYEQYF; CDR3 DNA: TGCGCCAGCAGCCATCCGGGACAGGGGATTTACGAGCAGTACTTC; D gene: TRBD1; CDR3 length: 15; clone size: NA; J gene: TRBJ2-7; V gene: TRBV4-1
CDR3 protein: CASRSIEGRGKLFF; CDR3 DNA: TGTGCCAGTAGATCCATAGAGGGTAGAGGAAAACTGTTTTTT; D gene: NA; CDR3 length: 14; clone size: NA; J gene: TRBJ1-4; V gene: TRBV19
CDR3 protein: CASSPIGDGSYEQYF; CDR3 DNA: TGTGCCAGCAGCCCCATCGGAGACGGCTCCTACGAGCAGTACTTC; D gene: NA; CDR3 length: 15; clone size: NA; J gene: TRBJ2-7; V gene: TRBV3-1/TRBV3-2
CDR3 protein: CASLGSSTDTQYF; CDR3 DNA: TGTGCCAGCCTCGGGAGCTCTACAGATACGCAGTATTTT; D gene: NA; CDR3 length: 13; clone size: NA; J gene: TRBJ2-3; V gene: TRBV18
CDR3 protein: CASSTLTNTNEKLFF; CDR3 DNA: TGTGCCAGCAGCACTCTGACAAATACAAATGAAAAACTGTTTTTT; D gene: NA; CDR3 length: 15; clone size: once; J gene: TRBJ1-4; V gene: TRBV5-4
CDR3 protein: CASSFSSRGLEYF; CDR3 DNA: TGTGCCAGCAGTTTTTCGTCCAGGGGATTAGAGTACTTC; D gene: NA; CDR3 length: 13; clone size: few; J gene: TRBJ2-5; V gene: TRBV6-5
CDR3 protein: CASSRGEYEQYF; CDR3 DNA: TGTGCCAGCAGCCGGGGAGAGTACGAGCAGTACTTC; D gene: NA; CDR3 length: 12; clone size: NA; J gene: TRBJ2-7; V gene: TRBV3-1/TRBV3-2
CDR3 protein: CASSSGTGQTEKLFF; CDR3 DNA: TGTGCCAGCAGCAGCGGGACAGGACAAACCGAAAAACTGTTTTTT; D gene: TRBD1; CDR3 length: 15; clone size: NA; J gene: TRBJ1-4; V gene: TRBV5-5
CDR3 protein: CASSKNRDRGLSVYGYTF; CDR3 DNA: TGTGCCAGCAGCAAGAACCGGGACAGGGGGCTCTCGGTCTATGGCTACACCTTC; D gene: TRBD1; CDR3 length: 18; clone size: few; J gene: TRBJ1-2; V gene: TRBV13
CDR3 protein: CASSLSGGPQETQYF; CDR3 DNA: TGTGCTAGCAGCCTTAGCGGGGGCCCACAAGAGACCCAGTACTTC; D gene: TRBD2; CDR3 length: 15; clone size: once; J gene: TRBJ2-5; V gene: TRBV7-7
CDR3 protein: CASELAGVETQYF; CDR3 DNA: TGTGCCAGCGAACTAGCGGGGGTTGAGACCCAGTACTTC; D gene: TRBD2; CDR3 length: 13; clone size: NA; J gene: TRBJ2-5; V gene: TRBV2
CDR3 protein: CASSVRTGGNNEQFF; CDR3 DNA: TGTGCCAGTAGTGTCCGGACGGGGGGGAACAATGAGCAGTTCTTC; D gene: TRBD2; CDR3 length: 15; clone size: NA; J gene: TRBJ2-1; V gene: TRBV19
CDR3 protein: CASSELLAQDTQYF; CDR3 DNA: TGTGCCAGCAGTGAATTACTAGCTCAAGATACGCAGTATTTT; D gene: NA; CDR3 length: 14; clone size: NA; J gene: TRBJ2-3; V gene: TRBV2
CDR3 protein: CASSLEAGATNNEQFF; CDR3 DNA: TGCGCCAGCAGCTTGGAGGCAGGGGCCACGAACAATGAGCAGTTCTTC; D gene: NA; CDR3 length: 16; clone size: NA; J gene: TRBJ2-1; V gene: TRBV5-1
CDR3 protein: CASRYQGFEGNEQFF; CDR3 DNA: TGTGCCAGCAGATATCAGGGATTTGAAGGGAATGAGCAGTTCTTC; D gene: NA; CDR3 length: 15; clone size: NA; J gene: TRBJ2-1; V gene: TRBV6-5
CDR3 protein: CASSYSAQNNEQFF; CDR3 DNA: TGTGCCAGCAGTTACTCGGCCCAGAACAATGAGCAGTTCTTC; D gene: NA; CDR3 length: 14; clone size: NA; J gene: TRBJ2-1; V gene: TRBV6-6
CDR3 protein: CASRPSVGGQGGSPLHF; CDR3 DNA: TGTGCCAGCAGGCCCTCGGTTGGGGGACAGGGGGGCTCACCCCTCCACTTT; D gene: TRBD1; CDR3 length: 17; clone size: NA; J gene: TRBJ1-6; V gene: TRBV28
CDR3 protein: CASSSGGTTVHF; CDR3 DNA: TGTGCCAGCAGCTCCGGGGGGACCACCGTCCACTTT; D gene: NA; CDR3 length: 12; clone size: NA; J gene: TRBJ1-6; V gene: TRBV7-2
CDR3 protein: CSVEGRNEQYF; CDR3 DNA: TGCAGCGTTGAAGGGCGGAACGAGCAGTACTTC; D gene: NA; CDR3 length: 11; clone size: NA; J gene: TRBJ2-7; V gene: TRBV29-1
CDR3 protein: CASSYSWGRETGELFF; CDR3 DNA: TGTGCCAGCAGTTACAGTTGGGGGCGGGAGACCGGGGAGCTGTTTTTT; D gene: NA; CDR3 length: 16; clone size: NA; J gene: TRBJ2-2; V gene: TRBV6-5
CDR3 protein: CASSYFGDGYTF; CDR3 DNA: TGTGCCAGCAGTTACTTCGGTGATGGCTACACCTTC; D gene: NA; CDR3 length: 12; clone size: NA; J gene: TRBJ1-2; V gene: TRBV6-5
CDR3 protein: CASSYVGGGEQYF; CDR3 DNA: TGCGCCAGCAGCTACGTGGGGGGTGGCGAGCAGTACTTC; D gene: NA; CDR3 length: 13; clone size: NA; J gene: TRBJ2-7; V gene: TRBV5-1
CDR3 protein: CASSNGVYGYTF; CDR3 DNA: TGTGCCAGTAGTAACGGGGTCTATGGCTACACCTTC; D gene: NA; CDR3 length: 12; clone size: NA; J gene: TRBJ1-2; V gene: TRBV19
CDR3 protein: CAWSVTEAQYF; CDR3 DNA: TGTGCCTGGAGTGTAACTGAGGCCCAGTACTTC; D gene: NA; CDR3 length: 11; clone size: NA; J gene: TRBJ2-5; V gene: TRBV30